Listed below are T cell receptor beta chains from one sample, sequenced in a study of early T cells in non-severe SARS-CoV-2 infection. TCRdb ran MiXCR on the 5' RACE reads and lists one entry per CDR3 protein. The table has 85,000 to 90,000 distinct CDR3 sequences, roughly 15% seen once. The sample taken for sequencing was whole blood. Every receptor here comes from an adult who was a healthcare worker with PCR-confirmed SARS-CoV-2 infection or an uninfected control (not recorded which). The CDR3 runs from the conserved cysteine through the conserved F or W. D genes are given only for firm matches. Rows may omit the clone size; those that give it use once, few, many or a size class.

clone_size	v_call	j_call	d_call	cdr3_aa	cdr3_nt
NA	TRBV7-6	TRBJ2-5	NA	CASSLSPGQETQYF	TGTGCCAGCAGCTTATCGCCGGGGCAAGAGACCCAGTACTTC
few	TRBV6-4	TRBJ2-2	NA	CASGPNTGELFF	TGTGCCAGCGGACCGAACACCGGGGAGCTGTTTTTT
many	TRBV19	TRBJ2-6	NA	CASNQGSSGANVLTF	TGTGCCAGCAACCAGGGGAGCTCTGGGGCCAACGTCCTGACTTTC
many	TRBV11-2	TRBJ1-4	TRBD1	CASSLGQGAEEKLFF	TGTGCCAGCAGCTTAGGACAGGGGGCCGAAGAAAAACTGTTTTTT
few	TRBV9	TRBJ2-5	TRBD2	CASSASGGYQETQYF	TGTGCCAGCAGCGCTAGCGGGGGGTACCAAGAGACCCAGTACTTC
NA	TRBV18	TRBJ1-2	TRBD1	CASSPPGDREYGYTF	TGTGCCAGCTCACCACCGGGGGACAGAGAGTATGGCTACACCTTC
few	TRBV11-2	TRBJ1-4	NA	CASSSQWGTTNEKLFF	TGTGCCAGCAGCTCGCAATGGGGCACAACTAATGAAAAACTGTTTTTT
few	TRBV11-2	TRBJ2-1	TRBD2	CASSEHRTSGRSNEQFF	TGTGCCAGCAGCGAACATAGGACTAGCGGGCGAAGCAATGAGCAGTTCTTC
many	TRBV30	TRBJ1-3	NA	CAWSMTEGNTIYF	TGTGCCTGGAGTATGACAGAGGGAAACACCATATATTTT
NA	TRBV6-6	TRBJ1-5	NA	CASTSGDQPQHF	TGTGCCAGCACGTCGGGGGATCAGCCCCAGCATTTT
many	TRBV12-3/TRBV12-4	TRBJ2-1	TRBD1	CASSLGTGANEQFF	TGTGCCAGCAGTTTAGGGACAGGGGCCAATGAGCAGTTCTTC
NA	TRBV12-3/TRBV12-4	TRBJ2-3	NA	CASRPDSLGDTQYF	TGTGCCAGCAGGCCTGACTCCCTTGGAGATACGCAGTATTTT
NA	TRBV5-1	TRBJ2-1	TRBD1	CASSFVQGEYNEQFF	TGCGCCAGCAGCTTTGTGCAGGGGGAATACAATGAGCAGTTCTTC
many	TRBV2	TRBJ1-5	NA	CASSSESNQPQHF	TGTGCCAGCAGTTCTGAAAGCAATCAGCCCCAGCATTTT
NA	TRBV5-1	TRBJ1-1	NA	CASSYQGRTEAFF	TGCGCCAGCAGCTATCAGGGGCGAACTGAAGCTTTCTTT
many	TRBV12-3/TRBV12-4	TRBJ1-1	TRBD1	CASSLYGQGRDEAFF	TGTGCCAGCAGTTTATACGGACAGGGGAGAGATGAAGCTTTCTTT
few	TRBV5-1	TRBJ2-5	NA	CASSLARDDTRRETQYF	TGCGCCAGCAGCTTGGCCCGGGACGATACGAGAAGAGAGACCCAGTACTTC
few	TRBV20-1	TRBJ1-3	NA	CSAPRGVSGNTIYF	TGCAGTGCTCCCCGGGGAGTCTCTGGAAACACCATATATTTT
many	TRBV12-3/TRBV12-4	TRBJ2-5	TRBD2	CASSLLAGGRETQYF	TGTGCCAGCAGTTTATTAGCGGGGGGGCGTGAGACCCAGTACTTC
NA	TRBV7-2	TRBJ2-3	TRBD2	CASSPSRGLAGEDTQYF	TGTGCCAGCAGCCCTTCGAGAGGACTAGCGGGGGAAGATACGCAGTATTTT
NA	TRBV12-3/TRBV12-4	TRBJ1-6	NA	CASSLRTVTRHSPLHF	TGTGCCAGCAGCCTACGGACAGTAACGCGTCATTCACCCCTCCACTTT
few	TRBV5-1	TRBJ2-1	TRBD2	CASSHGLAGGRHNEQFF	TGCGCCAGCAGCCATGGACTAGCGGGGGGCCGGCACAATGAGCAGTTCTTC
NA	TRBV14	TRBJ2-3	NA	CASSQGRPPFYTDTQYF	TGTGCCAGCAGCCAAGGCCGGCCTCCTTTCTACACAGATACGCAGTATTTT
NA	TRBV2	TRBJ1-5	TRBD1	CASSGGQGVNQPQHF	TGTGCCAGCAGTGGGGGACAGGGGGTCAATCAGCCCCAGCATTTT
few	TRBV7-6	TRBJ1-3	NA	CASSLAPYRTRNGNTIYF	TGTGCCAGCAGCCTAGCCCCATACCGGACAAGAAATGGAAACACCATATATTTT
few	TRBV29-1	TRBJ2-5	TRBD2	CSVRSGGETQYF	TGCAGCGTTCGGAGCGGGGGGGAGACCCAGTACTTC
few	TRBV6-2/TRBV6-3	TRBJ1-6	NA	CASSSPSPLHF	TGTGCCAGCAGTTCTCCTTCACCCCTCCACTTT
few	TRBV2	TRBJ1-4	NA	CASRSSVRANEKLFF	TGTGCCAGCAGATCTTCAGTGAGGGCTAATGAAAAACTGTTTTTT
many	TRBV5-1	TRBJ2-5	NA	CASSPGRRRSETQYF	TGCGCCAGCAGCCCAGGGAGAAGGCGCAGCGAGACCCAGTACTTC
few	TRBV9	TRBJ2-1	NA	CASSGSGSYNEQFF	TGTGCCAGCAGCGGGAGCGGGTCTTACAATGAGCAGTTCTTC
few	TRBV6-6	TRBJ2-1	NA	CASSYSTFNEQFF	TGTGCCAGCAGTTACTCGACATTCAATGAGCAGTTCTTC
few	TRBV29-1	TRBJ2-1	NA	CSVAQLRKSNEQFF	TGCAGCGTCGCTCAACTTCGGAAAAGCAATGAGCAGTTCTTC
NA	TRBV2	TRBJ2-3	TRBD1	CVQAWGTGPTDTQYF	TGTGTCCAGGCCTGGGGGACAGGGCCCACAGATACGCAGTATTTT
NA	TRBV30	TRBJ1-2	NA	CALWVGNGYTF	TGTGCCCTGTGGGTAGGCAATGGCTACACCTTC
many	TRBV19	TRBJ1-1	NA	CASSLSSGASYEAFF	TGTGCCAGTAGCCTCTCTTCGGGGGCCTCCTACGAAGCTTTCTTT
NA	TRBV7-2	TRBJ2-4	NA	CASLNWDVKNIQYF	TGTGCCAGCCTAAACTGGGATGTCAAAAACATTCAGTACTTC
NA	TRBV12-5	TRBJ2-3	NA	CASGLVIERGSTDTQYF	TGTGCTAGTGGTTTGGTAATTGAGAGGGGAAGCACAGATACGCAGTATTTT
few	TRBV30	TRBJ2-1	TRBD1	CAWSRQGGEQFF	TGTGCCTGGAGTCGACAGGGGGGCGAGCAGTTCTTC
few	TRBV2	TRBJ2-1	NA	CASSDDSGSYNEQFF	TGTGCCAGCAGTGACGACAGTGGGAGTTACAATGAGCAGTTCTTC
few	TRBV7-8	TRBJ2-5	NA	CASSLATTRSTETQYF	TGTGCCAGCAGCTTAGCGACTACTAGATCGACAGAGACCCAGTACTTC
many	TRBV27	TRBJ1-1	TRBD1	CASSFLTRGTGNTEAFF	TGTGCCAGCAGTTTCCTGACACGGGGGACAGGAAACACTGAAGCTTTCTTT
NA	TRBV29-1	TRBJ1-1	NA	CSTPPRGRGTEAFF	TGCAGCACGCCTCCGCGGGGCAGGGGCACTGAAGCTTTCTTT
many	TRBV6-6	TRBJ2-2	TRBD2	CASTSIAGATGELFF	TGTGCCAGCACCTCCATAGCGGGGGCCACCGGGGAGCTGTTTTTT
NA	TRBV7-3	TRBJ2-3	TRBD2	CASSLRGGGTDTQYF	TGTGCCAGCAGCTTGCGGGGGGGAGGCACAGATACGCAGTATTTT
few	TRBV15	TRBJ2-4	TRBD1	CATSSTGVYKNIQYF	TGTGCCACCAGCAGCACAGGGGTGTACAAAAACATTCAGTACTTC
NA	TRBV7-6	TRBJ2-3	NA	CASSLALGYTDTQYF	TGTGCCAGCAGCTTAGCTTTAGGTTACACAGATACGCAGTATTTT
few	TRBV12-3/TRBV12-4	TRBJ1-1	NA	CASSFGEDSEAFF	TGTGCCAGCAGTTTCGGCGAGGACAGCGAAGCTTTCTTT
NA	TRBV7-2	TRBJ2-6	NA	CASSLGGRTPARANVLTF	TGTGCCAGCAGCTTAGGAGGACGGACCCCGGCGAGGGCCAACGTCCTGACTTTC
NA	TRBV15	TRBJ1-4	NA	CATSRDYSGNEKLFF	TGTGCCACCAGCAGAGATTACTCAGGAAATGAAAAACTGTTTTTT
few	TRBV6-5	TRBJ1-1	NA	CASSPTGIYTEAFF	TGTGCCAGCAGCCCGACAGGAATCTACACTGAAGCTTTCTTT
NA	TRBV7-6	TRBJ2-5	NA	CASSQTGSYETQYF	TGTGCCAGCAGCCAGACAGGCTCATACGAGACCCAGTACTTC
many	TRBV7-7	TRBJ2-1	NA	CASSPNIQSSYNEQFF	TGTGCCAGCAGCCCGAATATACAGAGCTCCTACAATGAGCAGTTCTTC
few	TRBV18	TRBJ1-1	TRBD1	CASAKQGANTEAFF	TGTGCCAGCGCAAAACAGGGGGCGAACACTGAAGCTTTCTTT
few	TRBV9	TRBJ2-5	NA	CASSPFQGGETQYF	TGTGCCAGCAGCCCCTTTCAGGGGGGTGAGACCCAGTACTTC